This T cell receptor (beta chain) derives from a study of blood T cell repertoires in COVID-19. V was cut by 6 bases and J by 7 bases, with 9 bases left in between. This CDR3 is 11 amino acids long. In germline, CDR1 is ENHRY, CDR2 SYGVKD. Original handling: Estimated nucleated cell counts came from reference gene primer amplification. Libraries were prepared by immunoSEQ multiplex PCR; TCRdb keeps only in-frame clonotypes and omits some of them. V and J calls and clone size are copied from that table; D and trimming were computed from the DNA. Among 380,000 or so clones listed, 70% to 90% were seen once.

Sequenced material: PBMCs or T cells enriched from blood (not recorded which). The chain joins TRBV10-3 to TRBJ1-1, with D maybe TRBD1 (6 bases). The receptor comes from a woman aged 25 to 45 with acute COVID-19. CDR3 sequence (DNA): TGTGCCATCAGGGGGGCATATGAAGCTTTCTTT. This sequence encodes CAIRGAYEAFF.